This record looks at one T cell receptor (beta chain) sequence and its context. Its recognized antigen is unknown. Base qualities are not recorded, but no much larger clone differs from it by a single base. The immunoSEQ Assay, a bias-controlled multiplex PCR, was used to amplify TCRbeta CDR3 regions from genomic DNA. The published analysis was carried out like this. The number of nucleated cells in each sample was estimated from the amplification of reference gene primers within the assay. Sequence reads were collapsed and filtered to measure the absolute abundance of every unique TCRbeta CDR3 rearrangement. For each sample, productive Simpson clonality was calculated by taking the square root of Simpson's diversity index across productive rearrangements. The table was pulled from immuneACCESS by TCRdb, which kept in-frame rearrangements only. Such tables lose some clones; where checked, under half of the loss comes from unresolved V genes, and the rest has no known cause. The V and J calls and the clone size are those of that table, but D and trimming were determined from the DNA. The sample data list about 180,000 clones, and approximately 78% of these were observed just once. About 11% of the sample belongs to the ten largest clones.

At one collaborating source in Seattle, patients were enrolled during active infection and were followed longitudinally through the course of disease. The collaborating institutions used their own protocols to collect whole blood in K2EDTA tubes. Collaborator samples were shipped for TCRbeta analysis as frozen whole blood, isolated PBMCs, or DNA extracted from either sample type. This entry belongs to a study of blood T cell repertoires in COVID-19 (dated by TCRdb to 2018 to 2021). Some background on the complete study: The collaborator samples originated in the United States, Italy and Spain and spanned the acute and convalescent phases of COVID-19. Subjects who had been exposed to COVID-19, were actively infected with it, or had recovered from it provided the deeply sampled blood TCRbeta repertoires that made up the dataset. Nearly every sample came with metadata listing a de-identified subject ID, COVID-19 status, age in years and sex. The material from the prospective study consisted of cDNA or gDNA derived from T cells, B-cell-depleted T cells, or PBMCs. The samples were drawn from two sources: the first 160 participants of the ongoing ImmuneRACE study, and 1,000 to 1,500 subjects contributed by 6 global collaborators. The repertoires were released in a freely available public database meant as a resource for research on the immune response to SARS-CoV-2. HLA class I and class II types, where available, came from metadata supplied by the sample provider rather than from assay-based typing.

The germline V end is reduced by 5 bases and the J end by 4 bases; junction bases left unmatched: 11. CDR1 MGHDK and CDR2 SYGVNS were looked up in the germline V gene. Measured from the cysteine to the phenylalanine, the CDR3 is 16 residues long. Of the read, only the CDR3 DNA is kept; its 48 bases are in frame from base 1. What the study reported, not specific to this receptor: The amount of clinical and demographic metadata varied by source and participant and was provided uncurated.

Sequences were obtained from peripheral blood. This TCR was sampled from a woman of 80 years or more with COVID-19, enrolled during active disease. The rearrangement combines TRBV25-1 with TRBJ1-2; a stretch of 9 junction bases matches TRBD1. The CDR3 reads as follows: CASSSAGTGMSYGYTF. The bases read TGTGCCAGCAGTTCCGCCGGGACAGGGATGTCCTATGGCTACACCTTC.